This T cell receptor beta chain was identified in a study of T cells after yellow fever vaccination. Only a few counts were recorded for this clonotype. The CDR3 length is 16 residues. After removal of 6 bases from V and 4 bases from J, the junction contained 10 bases not matched to a gene. Each CDR3 protein gets one entry after TCRdb re-called the 5' RACE reads with MiXCR. Of 450,000 to 600,000 distinct CDR3 sequences listed, less than 15% are singletons. The TCR sequence derives from a man aged 30 to 39 who received the YFV17D yellow fever vaccine. This chain uses TRBV12-3 or TRBV12-4 with TRBJ2-1; the match to TRBD2 covers 9 bases. This material consisted of PBMCs, taken on the day of the yellow fever booster vaccination. The CDR3 region is CASRPRGLAGYNEQFF. CDR3 sequence (DNA): TGTGCCAGCAGACCCAGAGGGCTAGCGGGGTACAATGAGCAGTTCTTC.